The entry that follows covers one T cell receptor (beta chain) sequence. The sample belongs to a study of cytomegalovirus exposure and HLA in healthy donors. Repertoires were generated with immunoSEQ multiplex PCR, while TCRdb's copy carries only in-frame clones and drops some. The data show around 130,000 clones, roughly nine tenths seen once. V lost 0 bases, J lost 4 bases, and 13 bases lay in between. The CDR3 spans 15 residues. The germline gives CDR1 SGHDT, CDR2 YYEEEE. The rearrangement uses TRBV5-6 and TRBJ2-5, with D possibly being TRBD2 (6 bases). Material: PBMCs. The TCR was taken from a young man in good health and CMV-seronegative. CDR3: CASSLVGGGGETQYF. As DNA, the CDR3 is TGTGCCAGCAGCTTGGTCGGGGGAGGTGGAGAGACCCAGTACTTC.